Each of the 3 T cell receptor beta chains below was sequenced from the same sample in a study of shared clonotypes between healthy human individuals. Clones were read by immunoSEQ multiplex PCR, and TCRdb kept only the in-frame ones, dropping some. The data contain roughly 480,000 clones, 70% to 80% of them seen just once; the ten biggest clones take up 12%. The sample consisted of PBMCs. These receptors were taken from a woman aged 40 to 55 in good health. Some clones in this sample may be carry-over from other donors' samples.

This clone was seen just once. The V call is TRBV11-2, the J call TRBJ2-1; 13 nucleotides agree with TRBD2. CDR1 SGHAT and CDR2 FQNNGV come from the germline V gene. V lost 5 bases to trimming and J lost 4 bases; unmatched junction nucleotides: 5. The CDR3 extends over 16 amino acids. CDR3 amino acids: CASSLRTSGSYNEQFF. The CDR3 DNA follows: TGTGCCAGCAGCCTCCGGACTAGCGGGAGTTACAATGAGCAGTTCTTC.

Many counts were recorded for this clone. V is TRBV19 and J is TRBJ2-1; 9 bases line up with TRBD2. The germline V gene has CDR1 LNHDA and CDR2 SQIVND (reference sequence). Unmatched junction bases numbered 9, after V lost 7 bases and J lost 8 bases. This CDR3 comprises 14 residues. This CDR3 reads CASKVGGRGDEQFF. CDR3 sequence (DNA): TGTGCCAGTAAGGTGGGCGGGAGGGGGGATGAGCAGTTCTTC.

The chain links TRBV7-6 to TRBJ2-5; D unresolved. Trimming stripped 1 base from V and 0 bases from J, with 9 bases between. The CDR3 loop spans 15 amino acids. The V gene's germline CDR1 is SGHVS and CDR2 FNYEAQ. This chain's CDR3 is CASSLVVGNQETQYF. The CDR3 nucleotides are TGTGCCAGCAGCTTAGTTGTGGGAAACCAAGAGACCCAGTACTTC.